The 20 T cell receptor beta chains in this list originate from one sample, sequenced in a study of metastatic and nonmetastatic thyroid tumors. Patients had received no treatment of any kind before thyroid surgery. TCRdb re-analyzed the PCR reads through MiXCR. The sample consists of 20,000 to 25,000 clones, approximately 15% of them appearing once. Sequencing input: tumor tissue. These TCRs come from a female donor with papillary thyroid cancer or a benign thyroid nodule (not recorded which). Some clones in this sample may be carry-over from other donors' samples.

Remarks on this clone: At one boundary the junction diverges from the germline segment, which might be a read error. The identical CDR3 is also encoded by other nucleotide sequences in the sample. The V call is TRBV5-1, the J call TRBJ1-5; 10 positions agree with TRBD1. The CDR3 runs 15 residues. The germline CDR1 and CDR2 sequences are SGHRS and YFSETQ. The CDR3 region has the DNA TGCGCCACCAGCGGAGACAGGGGGCGGCGACAGCCCCAGCATTTT. This codes for CATSGDRGRRQPQHF.

This chain links TRBV6-1 with TRBJ2-3; D unclear. The germline CDR1 and CDR2 sequences are MNHNS and SASEGT. V was cut by 4 bases and J by 3 bases, with 11 bases left in between. The CDR3 covers 14 residues. CDR3 residues: CASSGYDGTDTQYF. The CDR3 nucleotides read TGTGCCAGCAGTGGATACGATGGAACAGATACGCAGTATTTT.

The rearrangement joins TRBV12-3 or TRBV12-4 to TRBJ1-1, with 8 bases identical to TRBD1. The CDR3 length is 14 residues. Unmatched junction bases numbered 10, after V lost 2 bases and J lost 11 bases. The DNA of the CDR3 is TGTGCCAGCAGTTTACAGGGGGCGCCCCGGGGGGCTTTCTTT. Residues: CASSLQGAPRGAFF.

In this sample, this clone turned up many times. V usage is TRBV5-1 and J usage is TRBJ2-1; TRBD1 matches at 8 bases. Germline V CDR1 and CDR2: SGHRS, YFSETQ. The CDR3 loop spans 14 amino acids. After removal of 3 bases from V and 6 bases from J, the junction contained 5 bases not matched to a gene. CDR3 coding DNA: TGCGCCAGCAGCTCAGGACAGGGTCTCAATGAGCAGTTCTTC. Protein sequence: CASSSGQGLNEQFF. The full variable domain, its missing parts supplied by reference TRBV5-1 and TRBJ2-1, is KAGVTQTPRYLIKTRGQQVTLSCSPISGHRSVSWYQQTPGQGLQFLFEYFSETQRNKGNFPGRFSGRQFSNSRSEMNVSTLELGDSALYLCASSSGQGLNEQFFGPGTRLTVL.

The V call is TRBV6-1, the J call TRBJ1-1, with D possibly matching TRBD1 (6 bases). CDR1 is MNHNS, CDR2 SASEGT, per germline. This CDR3 contains 13 residues. Deletions cut 10 bases from V and 7 bases from J, with 19 bases between. In DNA, the CDR3 is TGTGCCACTCGGTACAGGGCCCACATTGAAGCTTTCTTT. It codes for CATRYRAHIEAFF.

The sample holds many counts of this clone. The sample has other DNA sequences that encode this CDR3 too. The V and J genes are TRBV5-1 and TRBJ2-5; 12 bases align to TRBD2. The junction had 6 bases not matched to a gene; V was cut back by 4 bases and J by 5 bases. This CDR3 contains 15 residues. CDR1 and CDR2 (germline): SGHRS, YFSETQ. The CDR3 DNA is TGCGCCAGCAGCCGGACTAGCGGGGAGGGTGAGACCCAGTACTTC. This codes for CASSRTSGEGETQYF.

J is TRBJ2-7 and V is TRBV5-1; D is undetermined. The CDR3 consists of 14 residues. Per the germline V gene, CDR1 is SGHRS and CDR2 is YFSETQ. The ends were cut back, 4 bases at V and 6 bases at J, with 17 bases in the middle. CDR3 DNA: TGCGCCAGCAGCACCCGGTATCGTCTCTGCGAGCAGTACTTC. Translating gives CASSTRYRLCEQYF.

In this sample, this clone turned up a few times. The genes are TRBV6-5 and TRBJ2-1; weak D call: TRBD2 (6 bases). Per germline, CDR1 MNHEY and CDR2 SVGAGI. Trimming took off 5 bases at V and 0 bases at J, with 14 bases between the two ends. The CDR3 sequence is 16 residues long. The DNA for the CDR3 is TGTGCCAGCAGTCCAACTAGCCCGGACTCCTACAATGAGCAGTTCTTC. This translates into CASSPTSPDSYNEQFF.

The table lists this clone with many counts. The chain uses TRBV6-1 and TRBJ2-7, with unresolved D. This CDR3 region has 13 residues. Germline CDR1 is MNHNS and CDR2 is SASEGT. V was trimmed by 1 base and J by 3 bases, leaving 7 bases between them. The CDR3, as DNA: TGTGCCAGCAGTGAAGGCATAGGCTACGAGCAGTACTTC. Protein sequence: CASSEGIGYEQYF.

The V call is TRBV11-2, the J call TRBJ2-7; D uncertain. V lost 0 bases to trimming and J lost 0 bases, with 15 bases between them. The CDR3 loop spans 17 amino acids. Germline V lookup: CDR1 SGHAT, CDR2 FQNNGV. The CDR3 DNA reads as TGTGCCAGCAGCTTAGACCAACGGCTACCCAGCTCCTACGAGCAGTACTTC. This sequence encodes CASSLDQRLPSSYEQYF. The full variable domain, rest sourced from reference TRBV11-2 and TRBJ2-7, is EAGVAQSPRYKIIEKRQSVAFWCNPISGHATLYWYQQILGQGPKLLIQFQNNGVVDDSQLPKDRFSAERLKGVDSTLKIQPAKLEDSAVYLCASSLDQRLPSSYEQYFGPGTRLTVT.

This clone was seen at least ten times. The V gene is TRBV12-3 or TRBV12-4, the J gene TRBJ1-1; D is uncertain. This CDR3 has 13 residues. Trimming pared 0 bases from V and 5 bases from J, leaving 7 bases between. The CDR3 nucleotides read TGTGCCAGCAGTTTAGCGAGAAGAACTGAAGCTTTCTTT. It encodes CASSLARRTEAFF.

This clone occurred many times. The chain is built from TRBV14 and TRBJ2-1; D not resolved. Between the trimmed V and J ends, which lost 1 base and 7 bases, there was a span of 11 bases. The CDR3 sequence is 14 residues long. Germline CDR1 reads SGHDN; CDR2 reads FVKESK. As DNA, the CDR3 is TGTGCCAGCAGCCAAGCGGGCGTTGGGAATGAGCAGTTCTTC. Translation: CASSQAGVGNEQFF. Together with reference TRBV14 and TRBJ2-1, the CDR3 gives the full variable domain: EAGVTQFPSHSVIEKGQTVTLRCDPISGHDNLYWYRRVMGKEIKFLLHFVKESKQDESGMPNNRFLAERTGGTYSTLKVQPAELEDSGVYFCASSQAGVGNEQFFGPGTRLTVL.

The sample holds many counts of this clone. The chain couples TRBV6-1 to TRBJ1-2; D not resolved. There are 14 residues in the CDR3. Germline CDR1 reads MNHNS; CDR2 reads SASEGT. V shed 11 bases and J shed 6 bases, with 22 bases lying between them. The CDR3 nucleotides read TGTGCCTCTAGGAGTTTTCGGAGAACCAATGGCTACACCTTC. Translating gives CASRSFRRTNGYTF.

This clone showed up many times. A read error is possible here, since a much larger clone lies one base away. The CDR3 does not end in the conserved phenylalanine or tryptophan, so this is likely a read error. The chain joins TRBV5-6 to TRBJ1-5; a weak D match, TRBD1 (6 bases). The CDR3 spans 13 residues. CDR1 is SGHDT, CDR2 YYEEEE, per germline. Trimming stripped 2 bases from V and 5 bases from J, with 8 bases between. In nucleotides, the CDR3 is TGTGCCAGCAGCTTAGGGGGGGATCAGCCCCAGCATCTT. Its translation: CASSLGGDQPQHL.

This clone was found many times. CDR3 DNA: TGTGCCAGCAGCTCAGGTGGGGCCCCCACAGATACGCAGTATTTT. Translating it yields CASSSGGAPTDTQYF. The chain employs TRBV11-2 and TRBJ2-3; a weak D match, TRBD1 (5 bases). Trimming stripped 4 bases from V and 2 bases from J, with 13 bases between. Germline V lookup: CDR1 SGHAT, CDR2 FQNNGV. The CDR3 totals 15 residues.

This clone was seen many times. The chain has TRBV5-1 and TRBJ1-1, with 11 bases matching TRBD1. The germline V gene encodes CDR1 SGHRS and CDR2 YFSETQ. The junction had 6 bases not matched to a gene; V was cut back by 2 bases and J by 0 bases. This CDR3 contains 17 residues. CDR3: CASSLGQGANVNTEAFF. As DNA, the CDR3 is TGCGCCAGCAGCTTAGGACAGGGGGCTAATGTGAACACTGAAGCTTTCTTT.

With regard to this clone: The junction and the germline gene differ at one end; a read error may be behind it. The chain recombines TRBV27 with TRBJ1-6, with 10 bases that match TRBD1. Germline CDR1 reads MNHEY; CDR2 reads SMNVEV (reference sequence). The CDR3 runs 16 residues. CDR3 bases: TGCGCCAGCAGCTATACGGGACAGGGGTTGGTTTCACCCCTCCACTTT. Translating it yields CASSYTGQGLVSPLHF.

In its sample, this clone was seen many times. The sample holds other DNA sequences that translate to the same CDR3. The chain recombines TRBV5-1 with TRBJ2-7; 7 positions match TRBD2. Unmatched junction bases numbered 9, after V lost 7 bases and J lost 2 bases. Germline V CDR1 and CDR2: SGHRS, YFSETQ. This CDR3 region has 14 residues. The CDR3 DNA reads as TGCGCCAGCGGCTCGGGAGGACCCGCCTACGAGCAGTACTTC. This translates into CASGSGGPAYEQYF.

This clone was recorded many times. This chain uses TRBV4-2 with TRBJ2-2, with a weak D call TRBD2 (5 bases). V was cut by 4 bases and J by 0 bases, with 18 bases left in between. The CDR3 is made up of 18 amino acids. The germline V gene encodes CDR1 LGHNA and CDR2 YNFKEQ. The CDR3 DNA sequence: TGTGCCAGCAGCCCCTCGGGGTCACGCCTAGCGAACACCGGGGAGCTGTTTTTT. Residues: CASSPSGSRLANTGELFF.

In its sample, this clone was seen many times. This chain links TRBV12-3 or TRBV12-4 with TRBJ2-1; 13 positions agree with TRBD2. The CDR3 has 15 amino acids. The trim removed 3 bases at V and 6 bases at J, leaving 2 bases unmatched. The DNA for the CDR3 is TGTGCCAGCAGTTTCGGGACTAGCGGGGCCAATGAGCAGTTCTTC. It encodes CASSFGTSGANEQFF.